The 20 T cell receptor beta chains given below trace back to one sample, sequenced in a study of cytomegalovirus exposure and HLA in healthy donors. Both 60 Vbeta primers and 13 Jbeta primers went into the PCR. Profiling relied on immunoSEQ multiplex PCR, and the TCRdb table lists in-frame clones only, not all of them. The table has 80,000 to 95,000 clones, nearly 80% seen once. The sequencing input was PBMCs. The receptors originated from a female donor in good health and CMV-seronegative.

This sequence joins TRBV7-6 and TRBJ2-7; TRBD2 aligns across 9 bases. Germline CDR1 reads SGHVS; CDR2 reads FNYEAQ. CDR3 length: 16 amino acids. With 1 base clipped from V and 2 bases from J, the junction kept 6 bases outside the gene matches. CDR3 in DNA: TGTGCCAGCAGCTTAGACTTGACTAGCGGCACCTACGAGCAGTACTTC. It codes for CASSLDLTSGTYEQYF.

V and J are TRBV15 and TRBJ1-3; TRBD1 is a possible D gene (6 bases). V lost 1 base, J lost 4 bases, and 14 bases lay in between. The CDR3 consists of 16 residues. Germline V lookup: CDR1 LNHNV, CDR2 YYDKDF (reference sequence). CDR3: CATSRGPGQSGNTIYF. Here the CDR3 DNA reads TGTGCCACCAGCAGAGGCCCCGGACAGTCCGGAAACACCATATATTTT.

The chain recombines TRBV7-9 with TRBJ2-7; TRBD1 agrees at 7 bases. Germline loops: CDR1 SEHNR, CDR2 FQNEAQ (reference sequence). This CDR3 is built from 14 residues. J was trimmed by 3 bases and V by 1 base; bases with no gene match: 3. DNA for the CDR3: TGTGCCAGCAGCTTAGAATGGGACAGCTACGAGCAGTACTTC. Translated, it gives CASSLEWDSYEQYF.

The chain employs TRBV7-9 and TRBJ2-3; TRBD2 matches 7 bases. Germline CDR1 reads SEHNR; CDR2 reads FQNEAQ (reference sequence). CDR3 length equals 16 residues. V shed 8 bases, J shed 4 bases, and the junction held 15 bases outside the gene matches. This chain's CDR3 is CASPQWGGDGADTQYF. CDR3 nucleotide sequence: TGTGCCAGCCCCCAATGGGGGGGAGATGGGGCAGATACGCAGTATTTT. Together with reference TRBV7-9 and TRBJ2-3, the CDR3 gives the full variable domain: DTGVSQNPRHKITKRGQNVTFRCDPISEHNRLYWYRQTLGQGPEFLTYFQNEAQLEKSRLLSDRFSAERPKGSFSTLEIQRTEQGDSAMYLCASPQWGGDGADTQYFGPGTRLTVL.

The gene calls are TRBV4-2 and TRBJ1-5, with D perhaps matching TRBD1 (5 bases). V was shortened by 0 bases and J by 8 bases, with 11 bases between the two germline ends. The CDR3 is 14 residues long. Per germline, CDR1 LGHNA and CDR2 YNFKEQ. CDR3 sequence: CASSQDLAGEPQHF. DNA for the CDR3: TGTGCCAGCAGCCAAGATCTTGCGGGGGAGCCCCAGCATTTT.

The J gene is TRBJ1-2, the V gene TRBV29-1; 7 bases fit TRBD1. Germline V gene data show CDR1 as SQVTM and CDR2 as ANQGSEA. Germline trimming cut 5 bases from V and 0 bases from J; bases unmatched to any gene: 3. This CDR3 contains 13 residues. CDR3 residues: CSVPDRANYGYTF. The CDR3 nucleotides are TGCAGCGTTCCCGACAGGGCTAACTATGGCTACACCTTC.

This chain joins TRBV4-2 and TRBJ1-2; 7 bases map to TRBD1. The CDR3 runs to 15 residues. The germline gives CDR1 LGHNA, CDR2 YNFKEQ. V gave up 0 bases and J gave up 4 bases; unmatched junction bases: 5. The CDR3 reads CASSQDYGTVYGYTF. The CDR3 bases are TGTGCCAGCAGCCAAGATTACGGGACAGTCTATGGCTACACCTTC.

The V call is TRBV28, the J call TRBJ1-2; D is possibly TRBD1 (6 bases). Germline values: CDR1 MDHEN, CDR2 SYDVKM. V lost 2 bases, J lost 3 bases, and 10 bases lay in between. The CDR3 is made up of 14 amino acids. CDR3 region: CASSLGQGYYGYTF. Here the CDR3 DNA reads TGTGCCAGCAGTTTAGGGCAGGGGTACTATGGCTACACCTTC.

Concerning this clone itself: The junction shows a germline mismatch at one end, possibly a read error. This chain connects TRBV6-5 to TRBJ1-2; the match to TRBD1 covers 9 bases. This CDR3 has 15 residues. Germline-derived CDR1 and CDR2 are MNHEY and SVGAGI. Written as DNA, the CDR3 is TGTGCCAGCAGCCTGAGCGGGACAGGGAATTATGACTACACCTTC. Its protein is CASSLSGTGNYDYTF.

This clone has only a few counts. The genes are TRBV5-1 and TRBJ1-3, with 7 bases identical to TRBD1. The CDR3 is made up of 17 amino acids. V lost 3 bases and J lost 0; bases outside the gene matches: 9. CDR1 and CDR2 from the germline V gene are SGHRS and YFSETQ. The CDR3: CASSYGQGGASGNTIYF. The CDR3, as DNA: TGCGCCAGCAGCTACGGTCAGGGGGGAGCCTCTGGAAACACCATATATTTT.

The V and J genes are TRBV6-5 and TRBJ2-3; 9 bases agree with TRBD2. Germline V gene lookup returns CDR1 MNHEY and CDR2 SVGAGI. The CDR3 has 14 amino acids. J was trimmed by 3 bases and V by 6 bases; bases with no gene match: 4. CDR3 region: CASRAGGQTDTQYF. In nucleotides, the CDR3 is TGTGCCAGCAGAGCGGGGGGTCAGACAGATACGCAGTATTTT.

With respect to this clone: One end of the junction does not line up with germline, which may come from a read error. The J gene is TRBJ1-3, the V gene TRBV5-1; tentative D call: TRBD1 (6 bases). The germline V gene encodes CDR1 SGHRS and CDR2 YFSETQ. The CDR3 runs to 15 residues. The CDR3 spells CASSRAGVSENTIYF. The CDR3 DNA reads TGCGCCAGCAGCCGCGCAGGGGTCTCTGAAAACACCATATATTTT.

This clone was observed a few times. The chain couples TRBV5-5 to TRBJ2-7; 8 nucleotides line up with TRBD2. Germline assignment: CDR1 SGHKS and CDR2 YYEKEE (reference sequence). Trimming took 3 bases from V and 2 from J; bases not matched to a gene: 10. This CDR3 spans 16 amino acids. The CDR3 DNA is TGTGCCAGCAGCTCGCTGACCCACGGGGGGGCCTACGAGCAGTACTTC. Residues: CASSSLTHGGAYEQYF.

This clone came up a few times. The CDR3 is CASRHLQGGQPQHF. The CDR3 coding sequence is TGTGCCAGCAGACATCTACAGGGGGGTCAGCCCCAGCATTTT. This chain connects TRBV6-6 to TRBJ1-5, with 8 bases that match TRBD1. The ends lost 6 bases at V and 6 bases at J; junction bases unmatched: 7. This CDR3 is built from 14 residues. The V gene's germline CDR1 is MNHNY and CDR2 SVGAGI (reference sequence).

The gene calls are TRBV7-6 and TRBJ2-5; 9 bases match TRBD2. The junction had 5 bases not matched to a gene; V was cut back by 1 base and J by 2 bases. The CDR3 spans 16 residues. Germline V CDR1 and CDR2: SGHVS, FNYEAQ. The CDR3 loop reads CASSLGASGIQETQYF. The CDR3 DNA is TGTGCCAGCAGCTTAGGGGCTAGCGGGATTCAAGAGACCCAGTACTTC.

This clone showed up just once. The chain recombines TRBV23-1 with TRBJ2-2; TRBD2 aligns across 14 bases. TRBV23-1 is sorted into the ORF group, with uncertain function. After removal of 5 bases from V and 6 bases from J, the junction contained 11 bases not matched to a gene. The CDR3 is made up of 18 amino acids. The CDR3: CASSEGTSGSSMAGELFF. CDR3 DNA: TGCGCCAGCAGTGAAGGGACTAGCGGGAGTTCAATGGCCGGGGAGCTGTTTTTT.

This sequence joins TRBV28 and TRBJ1-2; 9 bases line up with TRBD1. V was clipped by 2 bases and J by 7 bases; unmatched bases: 11. The CDR3 is 16 residues long. Looked up from germline, CDR1 is MDHEN and CDR2 is SYDVKM. The CDR3 region has the DNA TGTGCCAGCAGTTTACAAAGCCCACAGGGGGCGGTTGGCTACACCTTC. It yields the protein CASSLQSPQGAVGYTF.

This clone was detected once. The chain has TRBV6-5 and TRBJ1-1; tentative D call: TRBD1 (5 bases). In germline, CDR1 is MNHEY, CDR2 SVGAGI. V lost 6 bases and J lost 1, with 12 bases in between. The CDR3 totals 14 residues. The CDR3 nucleotides read TGTGCCAGCAGAAGGGACTTAGGGAACACTGAAGCTTTCTTT. As protein: CASRRDLGNTEAFF.

The CDR3 region is CASSREQGVSPEHYGYTF. CDR3 bases: TGCGCCAGCAGCCGAGAACAGGGGGTATCGCCCGAGCACTATGGCTACACCTTC. This rearrangement joins TRBV4-3 to TRBJ1-2; the match to TRBD1 covers 8 bases. With 4 bases clipped from V and 3 bases from J, the junction kept 16 bases outside the gene matches. The CDR3 has 18 residues. CDR1 and CDR2 from the germline V gene are LGHNA and YSLEER.

This sequence joins TRBV18 and TRBJ2-7; D unclear. This CDR3 is 14 amino acids long. Germline CDR1 reads KGHSH; CDR2 reads LQKENI. V lost 2 bases and J lost 3, with 11 bases in between. CDR3 sequence (DNA): TGTGCCAGCTCACCAGGGCAGGATGACTACGAGCAGTACTTC. Its translation: CASSPGQDDYEQYF.